Listed below are T cell receptor beta chains from one sample, sequenced in a study of T cells in Graves' hyperthyroidism and ophthalmopathy. MiXCR, run by TCRdb on the multiplex PCR reads, gives a single entry per CDR3 protein. The sample holds roughly 660,000 distinct CDR3 sequences, 15% to 20% seen once. Sequencing was done on a sample of blood. The origin of the receptors is a man aged 45-65 years with Graves' hyperthyroidism. Each CDR3 is given with its conserved first and last residue. Fields, in order: V gene, J gene, clone size, D gene, CDR3 protein, CDR3 DNA. The D gene is left open where the match is weak. Clone size is shown for a subset of rows, as once, few, many or a class of expanded clone.

TRBV15,TRBJ2-1,NA,TRBD2,CATSRDHTSGNYNEQFF,TGTGCCACCAGCAGAGATCACACTAGCGGAAACTACAATGAGCAGTTCTTC
TRBV7-2,TRBJ2-4,many,NA,CASSLRQDGNIQYF,TGTGCCAGCAGCTTAAGGCAGGATGGCAACATTCAGTACTTC
TRBV7-9,TRBJ1-3,many,NA,CASSLTLTDLSGNTIYF,TGTGCCAGCAGCCTCACCTTGACAGACCTCTCTGGAAACACCATATATTTT
TRBV12-3/TRBV12-4,TRBJ2-7,once,NA,CASSRDRLHEQYF,TGTGCCAGCAGCCGAGACAGGCTCCACGAGCAGTACTTC
TRBV13,TRBJ2-3,NA,NA,CASSLDGRERVTDTQYF,TGTGCCAGCAGCTTAGATGGTCGGGAGAGGGTCACAGATACGCAGTATTTT
TRBV19,TRBJ2-5,NA,TRBD1,CASSVTDRVWETQYF,TGTGCCAGTAGTGTAACGGACAGGGTTTGGGAGACCCAGTACTTC
TRBV28,TRBJ1-5,few,NA,CASSAPTRTSNQPQHF,TGTGCCAGCAGCGCCCCCACTCGTACGAGCAATCAGCCCCAGCATTTT
TRBV9,TRBJ2-1,few,TRBD2,CASSVEWLAGPSTQFF,TGTGCCAGCAGCGTAGAGTGGCTAGCGGGACCCTCCACGCAGTTCTTC
TRBV19,TRBJ2-3,NA,TRBD2,CASSIDPGGADTQYF,TGTGCCAGTAGTATAGATCCGGGAGGAGCAGATACGCAGTATTTT
TRBV28,TRBJ2-5,many,TRBD2,CASSLRTSGSGTQYF,TGTGCCAGCAGTTTACGGACTAGCGGGAGCGGGACCCAGTACTTC
TRBV2,TRBJ1-4,few,TRBD1,CASRDRQGAWEKLFF,TGTGCCAGCAGGGACCGACAGGGGGCATGGGAAAAACTGTTTTTT
TRBV28,TRBJ1-1,NA,NA,CASRDPGVSAEAFF,TGTGCCAGCAGGGACCCAGGGGTTTCGGCTGAAGCTTTCTTT
TRBV18,TRBJ2-3,NA,NA,CASSPPAPGKTDTQYF,TGTGCCAGCTCACCACCGGCGCCAGGGAAGACAGATACGCAGTATTTT
TRBV2,TRBJ1-1,many,TRBD1,CASSGQGDEAFF,TGTGCCAGCAGCGGACAGGGCGACGAAGCTTTCTTT
TRBV11-2,TRBJ1-4,many,NA,CASSTGTHPLKLFF,TGTGCCAGCAGTACCGGGACCCACCCCCTGAAACTGTTTTTT
TRBV9,TRBJ1-4,NA,NA,CASSVGGGPYEKLFF,TGTGCCAGCAGCGTTGGAGGGGGACCCTATGAAAAACTGTTTTTT
TRBV3-1,TRBJ1-5,many,NA,CASSQDFYSGTSNQPQHF,TGTGCCAGCAGCCAAGACTTCTACAGCGGGACTTCAAATCAGCCCCAGCATTTT
TRBV28,TRBJ2-1,many,NA,CASSQPVANEQFF,TGTGCCAGCAGTCAACCAGTTGCCAATGAGCAGTTCTTC
TRBV10-3,TRBJ2-1,once,NA,CAISESTAEQFF,TGTGCCATCAGTGAGTCGACGGCCGAGCAGTTCTTC
TRBV7-9,TRBJ2-1,NA,NA,CASSPVSREQFF,TGTGCCAGCAGCCCCGTCAGTAGGGAGCAGTTCTTC
TRBV10-3,TRBJ1-5,NA,TRBD1,CAISEGTGEFQPQHF,TGTGCCATCAGTGAGGGGACAGGGGAGTTTCAGCCCCAGCATTTT
TRBV27,TRBJ1-4,few,NA,CASSLTRSNEKLFF,TGTGCCAGCAGTTTAACCCGGAGCAATGAAAAACTGTTTTTT
TRBV24-1,TRBJ1-2,few,NA,CATSEGRDILGYTF,TGTGCCACCAGTGAAGGCCGGGACATCTTAGGCTACACCTTC
TRBV30,TRBJ2-2,few,TRBD2,CAWSVGDPGLAGYNTGELFF,TGTGCCTGGAGTGTAGGGGATCCGGGACTAGCGGGCTATAACACCGGGGAGCTGTTTTTT
TRBV7-9,TRBJ2-3,many,NA,CASSFPPREGFTDTQYF,TGTGCCAGCAGCTTTCCCCCCCGGGAAGGCTTCACAGATACGCAGTATTTT
TRBV30,TRBJ1-2,few,TRBD1,CAWSVGLWTGADGYTF,TGTGCCTGGAGTGTAGGGTTATGGACAGGGGCTGATGGCTACACCTTC
TRBV27,TRBJ1-2,many,NA,CASSSWGSANYGYTF,TGTGCCAGCAGTTCGTGGGGGAGCGCGAACTATGGCTACACCTTC
TRBV2,TRBJ1-1,many,TRBD1,CASSESPGQGFGGTEAFF,TGTGCCAGCAGTGAATCTCCAGGACAGGGGTTTGGTGGCACTGAAGCTTTCTTT
TRBV29-1,TRBJ2-7,NA,TRBD1,CSILRQGAREQYF,TGCAGCATCCTTCGACAGGGGGCCCGCGAGCAGTACTTC
TRBV9,TRBJ1-1,NA,TRBD1,CASSTSGQGDTEAFF,TGTGCCAGCAGCACTTCCGGACAGGGGGACACTGAAGCTTTCTTT
TRBV25-1,TRBJ2-5,few,TRBD2,CASSELAGGLEETQYF,TGTGCCAGCAGTGAACTAGCGGGAGGCTTAGAAGAGACCCAGTACTTC
TRBV10-3,TRBJ1-4,NA,NA,CAISESGQATNEKLFF,TGTGCCATCAGTGAGTCGGGACAAGCAACTAATGAAAAACTGTTTTTT
TRBV2,TRBJ2-5,few,NA,CASRKQETQYF,TGTGCCAGCAGGAAACAAGAGACCCAGTACTTC
TRBV5-1,TRBJ1-2,once,TRBD1,CASSLGQGTYGYTF,TGCGCCAGCAGCTTAGGACAGGGGACTTATGGCTACACCTTC
TRBV9,TRBJ2-7,once,NA,CASSLESFYEQYF,TGTGCCAGCAGCCTCGAGAGCTTCTACGAGCAGTACTTC
TRBV28,TRBJ1-5,many,NA,CASDPLFDRSQPQHF,TGTGCCAGCGATCCCTTATTCGACAGGAGCCAGCCCCAGCATTTT
TRBV19,TRBJ2-2,few,NA,CASSTRVGAGTGELFF,TGTGCCAGTAGTACGCGGGTAGGGGCGGGGACCGGGGAGCTGTTTTTT